This T cell receptor (beta chain) was captured in a study of cytomegalovirus exposure and HLA in healthy donors. The PCR contained 60 Vbeta and 13 Jbeta primers. Profiled with immunoSEQ multiplex PCR; TCRdb holds only in-frame clones, not every one. The top ten hold approximately 0.22% of the sample, which has approximately 200,000 clones, more than 60% seen once. The CDR3 runs to 14 residues. The V and J ends lost 2 bases and 5 bases respectively, with 11 bases between them. Germline CDR1 and CDR2: MGHDK and SYGVNS. The V call is TRBV25-1, the J call TRBJ2-3, with a possible D match to TRBD1 (6 bases). Sequenced sample: PBMCs. This sequence originates from a girl aged 2-10 years in good health and CMV-seronegative. CDR3: CASSEPGHVDTQYF. CDR3 DNA: TGTGCCAGCAGTGAACCGGGACACGTAGATACGCAGTATTTT.